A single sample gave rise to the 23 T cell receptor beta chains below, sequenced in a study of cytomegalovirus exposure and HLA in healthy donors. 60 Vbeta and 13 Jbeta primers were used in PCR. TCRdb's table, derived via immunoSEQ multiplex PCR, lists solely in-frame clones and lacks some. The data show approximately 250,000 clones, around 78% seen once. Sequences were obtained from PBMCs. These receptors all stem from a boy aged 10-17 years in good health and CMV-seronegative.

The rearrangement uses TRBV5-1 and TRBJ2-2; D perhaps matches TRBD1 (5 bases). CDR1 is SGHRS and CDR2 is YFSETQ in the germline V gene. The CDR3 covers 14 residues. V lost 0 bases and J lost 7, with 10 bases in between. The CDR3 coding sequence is TGCGCCAGCAGCTTGGGACAGATCAGCGGGGAGCTGTTTTTT. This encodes CASSLGQISGELFF.

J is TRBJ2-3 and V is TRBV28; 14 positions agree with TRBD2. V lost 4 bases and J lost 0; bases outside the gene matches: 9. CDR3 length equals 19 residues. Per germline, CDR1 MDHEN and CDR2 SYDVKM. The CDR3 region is CASSSIPGLAGASTDTQYF. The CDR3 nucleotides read TGTGCCAGCAGTTCAATACCGGGACTAGCGGGGGCTAGCACAGATACGCAGTATTTT.

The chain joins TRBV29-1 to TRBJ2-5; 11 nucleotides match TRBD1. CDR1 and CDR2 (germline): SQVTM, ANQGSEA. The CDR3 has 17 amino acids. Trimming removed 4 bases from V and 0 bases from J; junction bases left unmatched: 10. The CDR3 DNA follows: TGCAGCGTTGCCCCGGGACAGGGGGTTATTTACCAAGAGACCCAGTACTTC. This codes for CSVAPGQGVIYQETQYF.

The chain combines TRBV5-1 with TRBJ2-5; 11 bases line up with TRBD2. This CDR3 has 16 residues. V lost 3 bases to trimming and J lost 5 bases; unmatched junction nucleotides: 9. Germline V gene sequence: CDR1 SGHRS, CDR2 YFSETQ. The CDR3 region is CASSSHSGGDGETQYF. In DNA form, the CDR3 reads TGCGCCAGCAGCTCCCATAGCGGGGGGGATGGGGAGACCCAGTACTTC. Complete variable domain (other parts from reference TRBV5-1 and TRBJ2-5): KAGVTQTPRYLIKTRGQQVTLSCSPISGHRSVSWYQQTPGQGLQFLFEYFSETQRNKGNFPGRFSGRQFSNSRSEMNVSTLELGDSALYLCASSSHSGGDGETQYFGPGTRLLVL.

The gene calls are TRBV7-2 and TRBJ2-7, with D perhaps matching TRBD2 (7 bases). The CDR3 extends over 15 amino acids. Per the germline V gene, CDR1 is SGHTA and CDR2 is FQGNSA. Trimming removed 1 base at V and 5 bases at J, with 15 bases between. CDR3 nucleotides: TGTGCCAGCAGCTTAGAGGGGGGGCGGCGACACGAGCAGTACTTC. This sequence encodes CASSLEGGRRHEQYF.

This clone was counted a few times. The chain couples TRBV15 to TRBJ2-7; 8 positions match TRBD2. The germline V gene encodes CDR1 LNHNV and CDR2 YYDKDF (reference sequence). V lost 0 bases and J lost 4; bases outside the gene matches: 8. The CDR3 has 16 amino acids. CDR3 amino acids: CATSREGTGGVYEQYF. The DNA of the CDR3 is TGTGCCACCAGCAGAGAGGGGACGGGGGGGGTGTACGAGCAGTACTTC.

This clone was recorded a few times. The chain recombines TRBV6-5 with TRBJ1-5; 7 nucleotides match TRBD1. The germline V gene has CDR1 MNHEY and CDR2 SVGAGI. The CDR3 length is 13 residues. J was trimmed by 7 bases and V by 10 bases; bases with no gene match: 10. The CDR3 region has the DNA TGTGCCACTACCACAGGGGAAAGCCAGCCCCAGCATTTT. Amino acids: CATTTGESQPQHF.

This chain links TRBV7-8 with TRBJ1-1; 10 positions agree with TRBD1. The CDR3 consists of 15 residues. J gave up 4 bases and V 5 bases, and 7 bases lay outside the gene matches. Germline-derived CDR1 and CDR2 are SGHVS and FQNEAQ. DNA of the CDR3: TGTGCCAGCAGCCCGTGGACAGGGGGGGGCACTGAAGCTTTCTTT. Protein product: CASSPWTGGGTEAFF. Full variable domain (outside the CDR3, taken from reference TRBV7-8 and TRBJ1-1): GAGVSQSPRYKVAKRGQDVALRCDPISGHVSLFWYQQALGQGPEFLTYFQNEAQLDKSGLPSDRFFAERPEGSVSTLKIQRTQQEDSAVYLCASSPWTGGGTEAFFGQGTRLTVV.

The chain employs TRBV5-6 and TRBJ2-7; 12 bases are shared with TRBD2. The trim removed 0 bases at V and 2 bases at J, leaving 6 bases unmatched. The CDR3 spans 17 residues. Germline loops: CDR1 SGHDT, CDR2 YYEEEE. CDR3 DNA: TGTGCCAGCAGCTTGGCCTTACTAGCGGGGGGAACCTACGAGCAGTACTTC. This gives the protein CASSLALLAGGTYEQYF.

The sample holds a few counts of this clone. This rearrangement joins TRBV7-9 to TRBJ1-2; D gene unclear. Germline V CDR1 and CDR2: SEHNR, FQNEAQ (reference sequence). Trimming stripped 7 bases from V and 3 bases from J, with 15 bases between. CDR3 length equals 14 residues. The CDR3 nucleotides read TGTGCCAGCACCCTCCCGGGAGAGTACTATGGCTACACCTTC. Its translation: CASTLPGEYYGYTF.

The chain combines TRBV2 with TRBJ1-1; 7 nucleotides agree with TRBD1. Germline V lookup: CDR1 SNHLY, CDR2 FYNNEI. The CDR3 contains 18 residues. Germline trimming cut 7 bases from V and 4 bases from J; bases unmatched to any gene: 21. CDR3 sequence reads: CASKNPRETGSFFTEAFF. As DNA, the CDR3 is TGTGCCAGCAAAAATCCCCGGGAGACAGGGTCCTTTTTCACTGAAGCTTTCTTT.

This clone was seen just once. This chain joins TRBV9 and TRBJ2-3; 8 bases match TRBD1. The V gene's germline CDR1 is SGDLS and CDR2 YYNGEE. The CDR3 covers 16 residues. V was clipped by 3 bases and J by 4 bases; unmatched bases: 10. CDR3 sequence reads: CASSAAGTGFADTQYF. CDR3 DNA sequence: TGTGCCAGCAGCGCCGCCGGGACAGGTTTCGCAGATACGCAGTATTTT.

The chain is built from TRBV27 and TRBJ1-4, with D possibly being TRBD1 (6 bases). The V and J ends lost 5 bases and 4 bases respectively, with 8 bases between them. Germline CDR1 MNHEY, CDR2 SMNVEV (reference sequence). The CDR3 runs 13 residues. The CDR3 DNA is TGTGCCAGCAGTACAGGGAATAATGAAAAACTGTTTTTT. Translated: CASSTGNNEKLFF.

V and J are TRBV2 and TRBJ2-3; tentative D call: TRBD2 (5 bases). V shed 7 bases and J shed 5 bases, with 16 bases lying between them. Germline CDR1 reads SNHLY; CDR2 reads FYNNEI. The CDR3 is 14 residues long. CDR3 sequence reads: CASKNPLREDTQYF. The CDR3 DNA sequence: TGTGCCAGCAAGAACCCTTTGAGGGAAGATACGCAGTATTTT.

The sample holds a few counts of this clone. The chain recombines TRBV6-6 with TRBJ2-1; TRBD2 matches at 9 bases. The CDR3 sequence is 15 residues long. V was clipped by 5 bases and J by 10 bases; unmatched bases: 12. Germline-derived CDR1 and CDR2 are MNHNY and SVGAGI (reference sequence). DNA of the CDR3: TGTGCCAGCAGTCGAACTAGCGGGCCCCTCGGGGAGCAGTTCTTC. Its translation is CASSRTSGPLGEQFF.

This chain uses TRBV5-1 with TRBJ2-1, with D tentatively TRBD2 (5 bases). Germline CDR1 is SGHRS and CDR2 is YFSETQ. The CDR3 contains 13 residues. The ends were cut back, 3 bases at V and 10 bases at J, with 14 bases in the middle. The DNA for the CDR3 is TGCGCCAGCAGCTCTTATGGACTGGAAGAGCAGTTCTTC. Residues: CASSSYGLEEQFF.

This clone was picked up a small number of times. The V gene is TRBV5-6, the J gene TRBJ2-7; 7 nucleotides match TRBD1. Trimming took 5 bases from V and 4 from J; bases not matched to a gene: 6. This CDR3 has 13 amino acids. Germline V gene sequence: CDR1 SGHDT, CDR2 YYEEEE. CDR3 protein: CASRGTVGYEQYF. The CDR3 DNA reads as TGTGCCAGCAGAGGGACAGTGGGGTACGAGCAGTACTTC.

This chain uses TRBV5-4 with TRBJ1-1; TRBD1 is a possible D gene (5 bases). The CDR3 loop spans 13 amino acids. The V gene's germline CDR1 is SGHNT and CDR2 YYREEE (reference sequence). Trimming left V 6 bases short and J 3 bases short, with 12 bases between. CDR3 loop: CASTWGQDTEAFF. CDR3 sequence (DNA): TGTGCCAGCACGTGGGGCCAGGACACTGAAGCTTTCTTT.

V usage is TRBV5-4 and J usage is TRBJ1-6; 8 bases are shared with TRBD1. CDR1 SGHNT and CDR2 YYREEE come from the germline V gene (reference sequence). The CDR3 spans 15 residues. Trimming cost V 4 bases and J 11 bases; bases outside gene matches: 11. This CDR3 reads CASSAGVGQGAPLHF. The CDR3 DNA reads TGTGCCAGCAGCGCGGGCGTAGGACAGGGTGCACCCCTCCACTTT.

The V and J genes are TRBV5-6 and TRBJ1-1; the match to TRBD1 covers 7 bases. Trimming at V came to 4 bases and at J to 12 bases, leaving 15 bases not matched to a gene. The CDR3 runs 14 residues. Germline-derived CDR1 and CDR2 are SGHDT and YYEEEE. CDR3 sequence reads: CASSRNVRTGFTFF. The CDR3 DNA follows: TGTGCCAGCAGCCGTAACGTGAGGACAGGATTCACTTTCTTT. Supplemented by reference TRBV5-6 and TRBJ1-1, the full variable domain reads DAGVTQSPTHLIKTRGQQVTLRCSPKSGHDTVSWYQQALGQGPQFIFQYYEEEERQRGNFPDRFSGHQFPNYSSELNVNALLLGDSALYLCASSRNVRTGFTFFGQGTRLTVV.

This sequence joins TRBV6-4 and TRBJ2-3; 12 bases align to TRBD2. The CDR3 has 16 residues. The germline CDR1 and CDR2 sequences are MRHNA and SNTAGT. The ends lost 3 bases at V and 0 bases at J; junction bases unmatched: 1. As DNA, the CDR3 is TGTGCCAGCAGTGATCTAGCGGGGGGGAGCACAGATACGCAGTATTTT. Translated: CASSDLAGGSTDTQYF.

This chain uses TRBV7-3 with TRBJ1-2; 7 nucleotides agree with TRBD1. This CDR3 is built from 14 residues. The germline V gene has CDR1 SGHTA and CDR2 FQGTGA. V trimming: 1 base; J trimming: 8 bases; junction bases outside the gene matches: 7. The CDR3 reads CASSLNRDSWGYTF. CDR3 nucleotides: TGTGCCAGCAGCTTAAATCGGGACAGCTGGGGCTACACCTTC.

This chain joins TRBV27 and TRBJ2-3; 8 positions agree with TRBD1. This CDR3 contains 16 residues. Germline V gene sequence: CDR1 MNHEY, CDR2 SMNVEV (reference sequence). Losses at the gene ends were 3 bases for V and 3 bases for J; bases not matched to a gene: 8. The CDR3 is CASSFQDRVGTDTQYF. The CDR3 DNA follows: TGTGCCAGCAGTTTCCAGGACAGGGTGGGGACAGATACGCAGTATTTT.